A selection of T cell receptor beta chains follows, all from one sample in a study of cytomegalovirus exposure and HLA in healthy donors. Method: immunoSEQ multiplex PCR; TCRdb's copy keeps in-frame clones and lacks some. The sample includes about 120,000 clones, about 80% of them seen just once. Material: PBMCs. Source of these receptors: a woman aged 60-70 years in good health and CMV-seropositive. Both conserved end residues are part of each CDR3. The D gene is left open where the match is weak. Clone size is given for some rows only: seen once, a few or many times, or a class if the clone is expanded.

j_call v_call clone_size d_call cdr3_aa cdr3_nt
TRBJ1-2 TRBV18 NA NA CASSGQGIEDYGYTF TGTGCCAGCTCAGGGCAGGGGATTGAGGACTATGGCTACACCTTC
TRBJ2-1 TRBV4-1 NA NA CASSQDMRYEQFF TGCGCCAGCAGCCAAGATATGCGGTATGAGCAGTTCTTC
TRBJ2-7 TRBV11-2 NA TRBD2 CASSFGEGDYEQYF TGTGCCAGCAGCTTCGGGGAGGGTGACTACGAGCAGTACTTC
TRBJ2-2 TRBV21-1 NA NA CASSKEGQGKTTGELFF TGTGCCAGCAGCAAAGAGGGACAGGGGAAAACTACCGGGGAGCTGTTTTTT
TRBJ1-2 TRBV7-2 NA NA CASSLIPDSNYGYTF TGTGCCAGCAGCTTAATCCCTGACAGTAACTATGGCTACACCTTC
TRBJ1-1 TRBV6-1 NA NA CASTDSWGAEAFF TGTGCCAGCACCGACTCGTGGGGGGCTGAAGCTTTCTTT
TRBJ2-2 TRBV18 NA NA CASSPFLAPGGELFF TGTGCCAGCTCACCATTCCTAGCGCCCGGCGGGGAGCTGTTTTTT
TRBJ1-2 TRBV28 NA TRBD1 CASSLQTGTGGNYGYTF TGTGCCAGCAGTCTTCAAACCGGGACAGGGGGCAACTATGGCTACACCTTC
TRBJ2-5 TRBV28 NA TRBD2 CASSLTGEGTQYF TGTGCCAGCAGCCTGACCGGGGAGGGGACCCAGTACTTC
TRBJ1-5 TRBV6-5 few NA CASSTNRVQPQHF TGTGCCAGCAGTACCAACAGGGTTCAGCCCCAGCATTTT
TRBJ1-1 TRBV19 NA NA CASRRVGHTEAFF TGTGCCAGTAGACGCGTTGGGCACACTGAAGCTTTCTTT
TRBJ2-2 TRBV9 NA NA CASSSQGELFF TGTGCCAGCAGCTCTCAGGGGGAGCTGTTTTTT
TRBJ2-3 TRBV10-3 NA TRBD2 CAISATSGRTDTQYF TGTGCCATCAGCGCTACTAGCGGACGCACAGATACGCAGTATTTT
TRBJ2-5 TRBV18 NA TRBD2 CASSPRTSGLEEETQYF TGTGCCAGCTCACCGAGGACTAGCGGGTTAGAAGAAGAGACCCAGTACTTC
TRBJ2-1 TRBV10-3 NA TRBD2 CAISEGGSARNEQFF TGTGCCATCAGTGAGGGCGGGAGTGCAAGGAATGAGCAGTTCTTC
TRBJ2-7 TRBV11-1 NA TRBD2 CASSLNELADDEQYF TGTGCCAGCAGCTTAAACGAACTAGCGGACGACGAGCAGTACTTC
TRBJ1-3 TRBV5-1 NA NA CASSLTGTSGNTIYF TGCGCCAGCAGCTTGACAGGGACCTCTGGAAACACCATATATTTT
TRBJ1-1 TRBV6-1 NA NA CASSSRAGRGTEAFF TGTGCCAGCAGCAGCCGGGCAGGCAGGGGAACTGAAGCTTTCTTT
TRBJ2-7 TRBV7-2 NA TRBD1 CASSSTGGRDYEQYF TGTGCCAGCAGCAGTACAGGGGGACGGGATTACGAGCAGTACTTC